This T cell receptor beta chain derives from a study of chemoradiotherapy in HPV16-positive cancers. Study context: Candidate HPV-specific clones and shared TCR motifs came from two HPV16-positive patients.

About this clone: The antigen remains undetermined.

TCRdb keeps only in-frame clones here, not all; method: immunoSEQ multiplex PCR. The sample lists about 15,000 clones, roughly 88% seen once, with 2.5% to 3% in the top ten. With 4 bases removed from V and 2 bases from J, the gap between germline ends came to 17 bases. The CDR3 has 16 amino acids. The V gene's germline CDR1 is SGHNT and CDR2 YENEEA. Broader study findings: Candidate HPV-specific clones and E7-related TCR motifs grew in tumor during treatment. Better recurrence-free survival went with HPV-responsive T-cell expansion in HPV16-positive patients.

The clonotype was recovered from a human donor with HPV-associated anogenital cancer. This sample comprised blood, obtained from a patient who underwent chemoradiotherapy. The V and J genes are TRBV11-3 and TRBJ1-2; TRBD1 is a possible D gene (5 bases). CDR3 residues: CASSSEGRTANYGYTF. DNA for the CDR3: TGTGCCAGCAGCTCAGAGGGGCGCACTGCCAACTATGGCTACACCTTC.